This is a list of T cell receptor beta chains from one sample in a study of shared clonotypes between healthy human individuals. Profiling relied on immunoSEQ multiplex PCR, and the TCRdb table lists in-frame clones only, not all of them. Altogether millions of clones are present, over 85% being singletons, with the ten largest covering roughly 0.13%. Sequenced input: naive CD4+ T cells sorted from blood. The origin of the receptors is a man younger than 35 in good health. CDR3s include the opening cysteine and the closing phenylalanine or tryptophan. Size is omitted from some rows. Given values are once, few, many or a class for expanded clones.

>TRBV28|once|TRBJ2-3
CASSLKGFPQYF
>TRBV30|-|TRBJ1-4
CAWSVGGQGVREKLFF
>TRBV11-2|-|TRBJ2-2
CASSLDLGPLRELFF
>TRBV6-4|-|TRBJ2-7
CASSEEESSYEQYF
>TRBV19|-|TRBJ1-6
CASSIFSRADHYNSPLHF
>TRBV6-5|-|TRBJ2-7
CASRARPNTYEQYF
>TRBV5-4|-|TRBJ1-6
CASRPAQPNSPLHF
>TRBV6-5|-|TRBJ1-1
CASSRTGGTEAFF
>TRBV19|-|TRBJ1-1
CASRAYSGPGVTEAFF
>TRBV7-2|-|TRBJ2-7
CASSLVQGVSYEQYF
>TRBV6-5|-|TRBJ1-5
CASSPDSNQPQHF
>TRBV7-2|once|TRBJ2-5
CASSLSPAGAQETQYF
>TRBV23-1|-|TRBJ2-7
CASSQGTGASYEQYF
>TRBV18|-|TRBJ1-3
CASSPVPSSGNTIYF
>TRBV18|-|TRBJ2-2
CASSPRSGGSNTGELFF
>TRBV4-3|-|TRBJ1-2
CASSQGSGVSYTF
>TRBV14|-|TRBJ2-5
CASSQRTVTRETQYF
>TRBV19|-|TRBJ2-1
CASSFRGLAGAYNEQFF
>TRBV7-2|-|TRBJ2-6
CASSSAPRQGPGANVLTF
>TRBV2|-|TRBJ2-3
CASAGTGVLDTQYF
>TRBV19|-|TRBJ2-7
CASRRTSGSYEQYF
>TRBV2|-|TRBJ2-7
CASTNPHSPNYEQYF
>TRBV18|once|TRBJ2-2
CASSYGLVGTGELFF
>TRBV30|-|TRBJ2-1
CAWSVPAGAIDEQFF
>TRBV6-5|-|TRBJ2-7
CASSYQRTYEQYF
>TRBV5-1|-|TRBJ2-6
CASSLVASGAGANVLTF
>TRBV18|-|TRBJ2-7
CASSLYQASGSEVYEQYF